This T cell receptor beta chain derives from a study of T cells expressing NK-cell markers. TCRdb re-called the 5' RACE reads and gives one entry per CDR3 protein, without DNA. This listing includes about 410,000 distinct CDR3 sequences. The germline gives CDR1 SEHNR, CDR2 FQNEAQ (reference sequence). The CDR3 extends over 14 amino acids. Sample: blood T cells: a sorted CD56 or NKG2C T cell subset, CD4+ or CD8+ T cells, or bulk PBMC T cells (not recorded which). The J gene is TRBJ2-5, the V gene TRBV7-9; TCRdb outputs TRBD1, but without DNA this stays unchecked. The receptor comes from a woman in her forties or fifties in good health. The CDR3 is CASSPGGQPGWRYF.